The 3 T cell receptor beta chains below come from one sample, sequenced in a study of OX40 agonist ivuxolimab in advanced cancers. Assay: immunoSEQ multiplex PCR; the TCRdb copy retains only in-frame clones and omits some. The sample yields 70,000 to 85,000 clones, 85% to 95% seen once. This sample comprised CD4+ or CD8+ T cells sorted from blood, obtained in a trial of the OX40 agonist ivuxolimab. These receptors all come from an adult with an advanced solid tumor such as melanoma, head and neck, liver or kidney cancer.

The chain has TRBV13 and TRBJ2-2; 12 nucleotides align to TRBD2. The trim removed 5 bases at V and 7 bases at J, leaving 11 bases unmatched. The germline gives CDR1 PRHDT, CDR2 FYEKMQ (reference sequence). The CDR3 runs to 17 residues. CDR3 loop: CASSTRTSGKSGGELFF. The DNA of the CDR3 is TGTGCCAGCAGCACCCGGACTAGCGGGAAATCTGGCGGGGAGCTGTTTTTT.

J is TRBJ2-4 and V is TRBV11-3, with D hard to call. Trimming pared 8 bases from V and 1 base from J, leaving 9 bases between. Germline V gene lookup returns CDR1 SGHNT and CDR2 YENEEA. CDR3 size: 13 residues. This CDR3 is CASPAWAKNIQYF. The CDR3 DNA is TGTGCCAGCCCTGCCTGGGCCAAAAACATTCAGTACTTC.

This clone came up a few times. This chain's CDR3 is CSVDSGWGMNTEAFF. The CDR3 DNA reads TGCAGCGTTGACTCAGGCTGGGGGATGAACACTGAAGCTTTCTTT. The chain joins TRBV29-1 to TRBJ1-1; D might be TRBD1 (5 bases). The CDR3 sequence is 15 residues long. The V and J ends lost 3 bases and 0 bases respectively, with 14 bases between them. CDR1 SQVTM and CDR2 ANQGSEA come from the germline V gene.